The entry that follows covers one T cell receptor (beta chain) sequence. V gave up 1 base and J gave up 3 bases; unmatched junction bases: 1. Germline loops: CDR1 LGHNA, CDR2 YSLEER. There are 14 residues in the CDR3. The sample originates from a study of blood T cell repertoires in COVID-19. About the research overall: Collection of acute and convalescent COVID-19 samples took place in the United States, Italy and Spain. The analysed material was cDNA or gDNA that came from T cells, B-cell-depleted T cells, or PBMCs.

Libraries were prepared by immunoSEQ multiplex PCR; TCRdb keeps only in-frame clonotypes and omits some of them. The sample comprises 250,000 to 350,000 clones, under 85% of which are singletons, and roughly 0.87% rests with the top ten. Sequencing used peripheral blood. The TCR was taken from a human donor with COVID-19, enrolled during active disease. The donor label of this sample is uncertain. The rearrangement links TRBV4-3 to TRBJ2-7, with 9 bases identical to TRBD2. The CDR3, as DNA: TGCGCCAGCAGCCAAGGACTAGCGGACTACGAGCAGTACTTC. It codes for CASSQGLADYEQYF.